This T cell receptor (beta chain) came from a study of vaccination effects on CD4 cells after COVID-19. In the ViraFEST assay, antigen-specific CD4+ clonotypes were identified by expansion after peptide-pool stimulation. It was after more than 8 days of culture that CD4+ T cells were isolated. Documented for the person is a PCR-confirmed SARS-CoV-2 infection occurring between March and December 2020. Sequenced by immunoSEQ multiplex PCR; TCRdb stores in-frame clones only, minus some. The repertoire includes tens of thousands of clones, approximately 80% of them detected once, and 15% to 20% sits in the top ten. The CDR3 runs 12 residues. Trimming took 3 bases from V and 4 from J, leaving 9 bases between them. The germline V gene has CDR1 GTSNPN and CDR2 SVGIG (reference sequence). This clone was recorded once. Its target is not known.

Here the sequenced sample was CD4+ T cells from PBMCs cultured with HCoV-NL63 spike peptides, taken before COVID-19 vaccination. The TCR sequence derives from a human donor who had a prior SARS-CoV-2 infection. This chain links TRBV30 with TRBJ1-2; D is uncertain. For the CDR3, the DNA is TGTGCCTGGAGCCGAATCTTCTATGGCTACACCTTC. Amino acids: CAWSRIFYGYTF.